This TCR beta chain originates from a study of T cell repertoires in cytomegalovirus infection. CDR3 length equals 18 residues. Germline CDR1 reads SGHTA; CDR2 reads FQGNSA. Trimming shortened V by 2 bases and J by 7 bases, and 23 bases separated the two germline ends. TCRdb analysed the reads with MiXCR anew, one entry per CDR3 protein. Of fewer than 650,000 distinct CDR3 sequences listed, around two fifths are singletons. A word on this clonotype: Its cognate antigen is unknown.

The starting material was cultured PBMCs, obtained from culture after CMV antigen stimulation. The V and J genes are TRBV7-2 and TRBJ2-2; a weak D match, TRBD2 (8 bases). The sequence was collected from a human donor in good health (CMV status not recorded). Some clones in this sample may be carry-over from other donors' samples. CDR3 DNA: TGTGCCAGCAGCTTAAGGGGGGACAGCGGGGGCCACCTCGGGGAGCTGTTTTTT. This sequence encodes CASSLRGDSGGHLGELFF.